The TCR beta chain described here comes from a study of blood T cell repertoires in COVID-19. Study overall: Researchers got acute and convalescent COVID-19 samples from the United States, Italy and Spain.

Germline V gene data show CDR1 as LNHDA and CDR2 as SQIVND (reference sequence). This CDR3 has 15 residues. The V end lost 3 bases, the J end lost 5 bases, and 14 bases lay between the germline ends. The repertoire was sequenced with immunoSEQ multiplex PCR; TCRdb's copy has only in-frame clones and lacks some. There are approximately 190,000 clones in the sample; around four fifths occur only once, and 13% to 15% lies in the top ten. Input material: peripheral blood. V is TRBV19 and J is TRBJ2-4; D not resolved. The TCR originated in a man aged 25-40 years with active or convalescent COVID-19. CDR3 protein: CASSIPRQEENIQYF. The CDR3 region has the DNA TGTGCCAGTAGTATTCCCCGCCAGGAAGAAAACATTCAGTACTTC.